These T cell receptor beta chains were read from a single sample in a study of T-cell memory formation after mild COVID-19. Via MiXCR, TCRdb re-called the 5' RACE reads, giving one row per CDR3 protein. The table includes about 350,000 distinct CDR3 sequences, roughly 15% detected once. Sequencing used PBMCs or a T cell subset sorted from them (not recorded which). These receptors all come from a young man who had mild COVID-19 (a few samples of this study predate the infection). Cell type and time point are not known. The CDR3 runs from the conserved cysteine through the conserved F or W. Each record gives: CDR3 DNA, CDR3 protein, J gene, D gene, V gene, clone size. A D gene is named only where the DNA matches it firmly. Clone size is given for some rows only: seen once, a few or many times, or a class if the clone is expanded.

cdr3_nt: TGCGCCAGCAGCCTGAGGATGGCGGCAAGGTCCGTCCATGAGCAGTTCTTC
cdr3_aa: CASSLRMAARSVHEQFF
j_call: TRBJ2-1
d_call: NA
v_call: TRBV5-1
clone_size: few

cdr3_nt: TGTGCCAGCAGAGCCTGGAACACTGAAGCTTTCTTT
cdr3_aa: CASRAWNTEAFF
j_call: TRBJ1-1
d_call: NA
v_call: TRBV7-2
clone_size: many

cdr3_nt: TGTGCCAGCAGCTCCGGACAGGGGGTGAGGGATGGCTACACCTTC
cdr3_aa: CASSSGQGVRDGYTF
j_call: TRBJ1-2
d_call: TRBD1
v_call: TRBV7-9
clone_size: NA

cdr3_nt: TGTGCCATGGCGGGAGACACAGATACGCAGTATTTT
cdr3_aa: CAMAGDTDTQYF
j_call: TRBJ2-3
d_call: TRBD2
v_call: TRBV10-3
clone_size: NA

cdr3_nt: TGCGCCAGCAGCCAAGGGAGGTACGAGCAGTACTTC
cdr3_aa: CASSQGRYEQYF
j_call: TRBJ2-7
d_call: NA
v_call: TRBV4-1
clone_size: NA

cdr3_nt: TGCGCCAGCAGCCATGATCCGGGACAGGGAAATGAGCAGTTCTTC
cdr3_aa: CASSHDPGQGNEQFF
j_call: TRBJ2-1
d_call: TRBD1
v_call: TRBV4-1
clone_size: few

cdr3_nt: TGTGCCAGCAGCCAATCGGGGCGGGGAAACGAGCAGTACTTC
cdr3_aa: CASSQSGRGNEQYF
j_call: TRBJ2-7
d_call: NA
v_call: TRBV3-1
clone_size: NA

cdr3_nt: TGTGCCAGCAGCCAAGAAGGTGGGGGGGCTAGCACAGATACGCAGTATTTT
cdr3_aa: CASSQEGGGASTDTQYF
j_call: TRBJ2-3
d_call: NA
v_call: TRBV4-2
clone_size: NA

cdr3_nt: TGTGCCACCAGTGATCCATCTTGGGCTAGCGGGGGGTTGAGCACCGGGGAGCTGTTTTTT
cdr3_aa: CATSDPSWASGGLSTGELFF
j_call: TRBJ2-2
d_call: TRBD2
v_call: TRBV24-1
clone_size: few

cdr3_nt: TGTGCCAGCAGCTTAACCGTGCGGGCGAACACCGGGGAGCTGTTTTTT
cdr3_aa: CASSLTVRANTGELFF
j_call: TRBJ2-2
d_call: NA
v_call: TRBV7-3
clone_size: once

cdr3_nt: TGTGCCAGCACCGAAAACCTTCGGGAGACCCAGTACTTC
cdr3_aa: CASTENLRETQYF
j_call: TRBJ2-5
d_call: NA
v_call: TRBV12-3/TRBV12-4
clone_size: NA

cdr3_nt: TGTGCCAGCAGCTTAGGGGCCTTTGGGACTACGCAGTATTTT
cdr3_aa: CASSLGAFGTTQYF
j_call: TRBJ2-3
d_call: NA
v_call: TRBV7-9
clone_size: few

cdr3_nt: TGTGCCAGCAGCCAAGAGAATAGGAGAAGCACAGATACGCAGTATTTT
cdr3_aa: CASSQENRRSTDTQYF
j_call: TRBJ2-3
d_call: NA
v_call: TRBV3-1
clone_size: few

cdr3_nt: TGCAGTGCTAGAGTTTTCATTGTGGGAGAGACCCAGTACTTC
cdr3_aa: CSARVFIVGETQYF
j_call: TRBJ2-5
d_call: NA
v_call: TRBV20-1
clone_size: NA

cdr3_nt: TGTGCCAGCAGCTTAGAACGGTGGGGGATCTCCTATAATTCACCCCTCCACTTT
cdr3_aa: CASSLERWGISYNSPLHF
j_call: TRBJ1-6
d_call: NA
v_call: TRBV7-2
clone_size: NA

cdr3_nt: TGCAGTGCTAGAGGGGGCGGCACTGAAGCTTTCTTT
cdr3_aa: CSARGGGTEAFF
j_call: TRBJ1-1
d_call: NA
v_call: TRBV20-1
clone_size: few

cdr3_nt: TGTGCCAGCAGCTTACTAGCGACGGCAGATACGCAGTATTTT
cdr3_aa: CASSLLATADTQYF
j_call: TRBJ2-3
d_call: NA
v_call: TRBV7-6
clone_size: many

cdr3_nt: TGCGCCAGCAGCTTGGGGCAGACGCAGTTCTTC
cdr3_aa: CASSLGQTQFF
j_call: TRBJ2-1
d_call: NA
v_call: TRBV5-1
clone_size: few

cdr3_nt: TGCGCCAGCAGCTTGGAAGGGGACACCCAGTACTTC
cdr3_aa: CASSLEGDTQYF
j_call: TRBJ2-5
d_call: NA
v_call: TRBV5-1
clone_size: many

cdr3_nt: TGCGCCAGCAGCCCCTCCGGGACAGGCTCCTACAATGAGCAGTTCTTC
cdr3_aa: CASSPSGTGSYNEQFF
j_call: TRBJ2-1
d_call: TRBD1
v_call: TRBV5-1
clone_size: few

cdr3_nt: TGCGCCAGCAGCCAATTACCGGGACATCGGGGCGAGCAGTACTTC
cdr3_aa: CASSQLPGHRGEQYF
j_call: TRBJ2-7
d_call: NA
v_call: TRBV4-1
clone_size: few

cdr3_nt: TGTGCCAGCAGTGAATTAGACGAGGGAGAGACCCAGTACTTC
cdr3_aa: CASSELDEGETQYF
j_call: TRBJ2-5
d_call: NA
v_call: TRBV2
clone_size: NA

cdr3_nt: TGTGCCAGCAGTGAAGCCTTCTTCTCTGGAAACACCATATATTTT
cdr3_aa: CASSEAFFSGNTIYF
j_call: TRBJ1-3
d_call: NA
v_call: TRBV6-1
clone_size: few

cdr3_nt: TGTGCCAGCAGCTCCCGAGAGGACCCAAAGAACACCGGGGAGCTGTTTTTT
cdr3_aa: CASSSREDPKNTGELFF
j_call: TRBJ2-2
d_call: NA
v_call: TRBV11-2
clone_size: NA

cdr3_nt: TGTGCCAGCAGCTCCGACAAAAGAATTTTAGGGGGCGGGAGGGAAGCTTTCTTT
cdr3_aa: CASSSDKRILGGGREAFF
j_call: TRBJ1-1
d_call: TRBD1
v_call: TRBV7-8
clone_size: few

cdr3_nt: TGTGCCAGCAGCGTAGTAAGATCTTCTGCCCTTGATACGCAGTATTTT
cdr3_aa: CASSVVRSSALDTQYF
j_call: TRBJ2-3
d_call: NA
v_call: TRBV9
clone_size: few

cdr3_nt: TGTGCCAGCAGCCTAATGGGGGCCCGGGACGGCAAAGAGACCCAGTACTTC
cdr3_aa: CASSLMGARDGKETQYF
j_call: TRBJ2-5
d_call: NA
v_call: TRBV12-3/TRBV12-4
clone_size: many

cdr3_nt: TGTGCCAGCGCCCTTGGGGGGGCGGCTGAAGCTTTCTTT
cdr3_aa: CASALGGAAEAFF
j_call: TRBJ1-1
d_call: NA
v_call: TRBV12-3/TRBV12-4
clone_size: few

cdr3_nt: TGCGCCAGCAGATATGAGACAGTCTATGGCTACACCTTC
cdr3_aa: CASRYETVYGYTF
j_call: TRBJ1-2
d_call: NA
v_call: TRBV5-1
clone_size: few

cdr3_nt: TGTGCCAGCAGGTCGGGTGGAGCCGGGGAGCTGTTTTTT
cdr3_aa: CASRSGGAGELFF
j_call: TRBJ2-2
d_call: NA
v_call: TRBV6-5
clone_size: many

cdr3_nt: TGTGCCAGCAGCTTACAAGGACGCCATGAAGCTTTCTTT
cdr3_aa: CASSLQGRHEAFF
j_call: TRBJ1-1
d_call: NA
v_call: TRBV7-2
clone_size: NA

cdr3_nt: TGCGCCAGCAGCCAACAACTAGCGGACTCCTACAATGAGCAGTTCTTC
cdr3_aa: CASSQQLADSYNEQFF
j_call: TRBJ2-1
d_call: TRBD2
v_call: TRBV4-1
clone_size: few

cdr3_nt: TGTGCCAGCAGCCCGGTCGGGAGGCCATACGAGCAGTACTTC
cdr3_aa: CASSPVGRPYEQYF
j_call: TRBJ2-7
d_call: TRBD2
v_call: TRBV7-9
clone_size: NA

cdr3_nt: TGTGCCAGCAGCCAACCGTCAAGAGGTCGGGAGGATGGCTACACCTTC
cdr3_aa: CASSQPSRGREDGYTF
j_call: TRBJ1-2
d_call: NA
v_call: TRBV14
clone_size: NA

cdr3_nt: TGTGCCAGCAGCTTGGCCATGAGGCTAGCGGGGGGAGATACGCAGTATTTT
cdr3_aa: CASSLAMRLAGGDTQYF
j_call: TRBJ2-3
d_call: TRBD2
v_call: TRBV5-4
clone_size: NA

cdr3_nt: TGCGCCAGCAGCTCGGCACCGACGGGGGGCTACGAGCAGTACTTC
cdr3_aa: CASSSAPTGGYEQYF
j_call: TRBJ2-7
d_call: TRBD2
v_call: TRBV5-1
clone_size: many

cdr3_nt: TGTGCCAGCATCCCGGGAATAGCGGGGGTGAATGAGCAGTTCTTC
cdr3_aa: CASIPGIAGVNEQFF
j_call: TRBJ2-1
d_call: TRBD2
v_call: TRBV11-2
clone_size: few

cdr3_nt: TGCGCCAGCAGCCAAGAAAGCGTCCCGGGCTCCTACGAGCAGTACTTC
cdr3_aa: CASSQESVPGSYEQYF
j_call: TRBJ2-7
d_call: NA
v_call: TRBV4-3
clone_size: few

cdr3_nt: TGTGCCATCGGAGCGGGGGGGTACTACAATGAGCAGTTCTTC
cdr3_aa: CAIGAGGYYNEQFF
j_call: TRBJ2-1
d_call: TRBD2
v_call: TRBV10-3
clone_size: many

cdr3_nt: TGCAGCGTTGACGGTAAGGAGCGCTCTGGAAACACCATATATTTT
cdr3_aa: CSVDGKERSGNTIYF
j_call: TRBJ1-3
d_call: NA
v_call: TRBV29-1
clone_size: NA

cdr3_nt: TGCGCCAGCAGCCAAGACCCCGGGACAGAAATCTACGAGCAGTACTTC
cdr3_aa: CASSQDPGTEIYEQYF
j_call: TRBJ2-7
d_call: TRBD1
v_call: TRBV4-1
clone_size: NA

cdr3_nt: TGTGCCAGCAGTGAAGACAGCCCCTACGAGCAGTACTTC
cdr3_aa: CASSEDSPYEQYF
j_call: TRBJ2-7
d_call: NA
v_call: TRBV6-1
clone_size: few

cdr3_nt: TGTGCCAGCAGCTTAGAGTTAGGGATGAACACTGAAGCTTTCTTT
cdr3_aa: CASSLELGMNTEAFF
j_call: TRBJ1-1
d_call: NA
v_call: TRBV7-9
clone_size: NA

cdr3_nt: TGTGCCAGCAGCGTAGATGGGATAACCCGGGGTACGCAGTATTTT
cdr3_aa: CASSVDGITRGTQYF
j_call: TRBJ2-3
d_call: NA
v_call: TRBV9
clone_size: few

cdr3_nt: TGTGCCAGCAGCTTAACAGGGAAGGGCACTGAAGCTTTCTTT
cdr3_aa: CASSLTGKGTEAFF
j_call: TRBJ1-1
d_call: NA
v_call: TRBV7-6
clone_size: NA

cdr3_nt: TGTGCCACCAGTGCCCTGGACAGTGAGGCTTCACCCCTCCACTTT
cdr3_aa: CATSALDSEASPLHF
j_call: TRBJ1-6
d_call: NA
v_call: TRBV24-1
clone_size: NA

cdr3_nt: TGTGCCAGCAGCTCCCCCGTACCTAAAACCGAGGGACACTATGGCTACACCTTC
cdr3_aa: CASSSPVPKTEGHYGYTF
j_call: TRBJ1-2
d_call: NA
v_call: TRBV7-9
clone_size: few

cdr3_nt: TGTGCCAGTAGTACCCCGACAGGGAGAGGTACAGATACGCAGTATTTT
cdr3_aa: CASSTPTGRGTDTQYF
j_call: TRBJ2-3
d_call: TRBD1
v_call: TRBV19
clone_size: NA

cdr3_nt: TGTGCCAGCAGCCCGGGGTTTAGCGGGGGGGGTTATCGGAAGCAGTTCTTC
cdr3_aa: CASSPGFSGGGYRKQFF
j_call: TRBJ2-1
d_call: TRBD2
v_call: TRBV7-3
clone_size: NA

cdr3_nt: TGCAGTGCAATTATTGTCCCTGGAAACACCATATATTTT
cdr3_aa: CSAIIVPGNTIYF
j_call: TRBJ1-3
d_call: NA
v_call: TRBV20-1
clone_size: NA

cdr3_nt: TGCGCCAGCAGCCAAGAGGCGGACTCGAAATTCTATGCTGAAGCTTTCTTT
cdr3_aa: CASSQEADSKFYAEAFF
j_call: TRBJ1-1
d_call: NA
v_call: TRBV4-3
clone_size: few

cdr3_nt: TGTGCCAGCAGCCAAGCAGGGACTCGCGAGCAGTACTTC
cdr3_aa: CASSQAGTREQYF
j_call: TRBJ2-7
d_call: NA
v_call: TRBV4-2
clone_size: NA